Listed here are 25 T cell receptor beta chains from one sample, sequenced in a study of beta chain features in type 1 diabetes. Study-level findings and limits: Within each of all four CD4+ subsets, Type 1 diabetes patients had TCRB CDR3s that were moderately but significantly shorter.

Their target antigens are unknown. The isolated RNA, all of it, was reverse transcribed, so expressed TCRB transcripts were what got sequenced. The assay was immunoSEQ multiplex PCR, and TCRdb's table has in-frame clones only and misses some. The data show 500,000 to 850,000 clones, 11% to 15% seen once. The sequenced sample consisted of naive CD4+ T cells from blood. These receptors originate from a man younger than 35 with type 1 diabetes.

J is TRBJ2-2 and V is TRBV5-6; D remains unclear. Germline V gene data show CDR1 as SGHDT and CDR2 as YYEEEE. V shed 4 bases and J shed 4 bases, with 11 bases lying between them. This CDR3 has 14 residues. CDR3 in amino acids: CASSPGVLTGELFF. DNA of the CDR3: TGTGCCAGCAGCCCAGGCGTGCTCACCGGGGAGCTGTTTTTT.

This clone has more than one count but fewer than ten. This chain uses TRBV6-5 with TRBJ1-1, with D hard to call. The CDR3 extends over 13 amino acids. From germline, CDR1 is MNHEY and CDR2 SVGAGI. V was pared by 6 bases and J by 3 bases, with 11 bases between. The CDR3 region has the DNA TGTGCCAGCAGGCGTACAGCTTACACTGAAGCTTTCTTT. It codes for CASRRTAYTEAFF.

This chain links TRBV5-4 with TRBJ2-7, with 7 bases identical to TRBD2. The V gene's germline CDR1 is SGHNT and CDR2 YYREEE (reference sequence). This CDR3 spans 14 amino acids. Trimming removed 2 bases from V and 2 bases from J; junction bases left unmatched: 4. The CDR3 nucleotides read TGTGCCAGCAGCTTTGCGGGAGAGCCCTACGAGCAGTACTTC. Encoded protein: CASSFAGEPYEQYF. Complete variable domain (other parts from reference TRBV5-4 and TRBJ2-7): ETGVTQSPTHLIKTRGQQVTLRCSSQSGHNTVSWYQQALGQGPQFIFQYYREEENGRGNFPPRFSGLQFPNYSSELNVNALELDDSALYLCASSFAGEPYEQYFGPGTRLTVT.

The chain recombines TRBV10-3 with TRBJ1-5, with TRBD1 matching 10 bases. The ends lost 3 bases at V and 5 bases at J; junction bases unmatched: 7. This CDR3 spans 16 amino acids. From germline, CDR1 is ENHRY and CDR2 SYGVKD. CDR3 DNA sequence: TGTGCCATCAGTGAATGGGACAGGGGTTCGGATCAGCCCCAGCATTTT. Protein: CAISEWDRGSDQPQHF.

This clone was seen more than once but under ten times. The chain has TRBV11-2 and TRBJ2-3; 8 bases are a match to TRBD2. V gave up 4 bases and J gave up 5 bases; unmatched junction bases: 14. Germline CDR1 SGHAT, CDR2 FQNNGV. The CDR3 has 17 residues. CDR3 protein: CASSSRLGAGAKDTQYF. CDR3 bases: TGTGCCAGCAGCTCGCGACTCGGAGCGGGAGCGAAAGATACGCAGTATTTT.

The V call is TRBV11-1, the J call TRBJ2-7; 8 nucleotides align to TRBD2. V dropped 2 bases and J dropped 0; count of bases not matched to a gene: 3. Germline-derived CDR1 and CDR2 are SGHAT and FQDESV (reference sequence). There are 15 residues in the CDR3. This CDR3 reads CASSLRTSPSYEQYF. DNA of the CDR3: TGTGCCAGCAGCTTACGGACTAGCCCCTCCTACGAGCAGTACTTC.

The chain couples TRBV29-1 to TRBJ1-5; possibly TRBD1 for D (6 bases). Germline V gene lookup returns CDR1 SQVTM and CDR2 ANQGSEA. This CDR3 is 12 amino acids long. V was shortened by 7 bases and J by 6 bases, with 13 bases between the two germline ends. In DNA form, the CDR3 reads TGCAGCGCTGGAGAGGGGGGTCAGCCCCAGCATTTT. As protein: CSAGEGGQPQHF.

This clone was observed a handful of times. The chain couples TRBV5-6 to TRBJ2-7, with D perhaps matching TRBD2 (5 bases). This CDR3 is built from 14 residues. Trimming cost V 4 bases and J 2 bases, with 13 bases left between them. The germline CDR1 and CDR2 sequences are SGHDT and YYEEEE. The CDR3 sequence: CASSLRTGAYEQYF. The CDR3 DNA follows: TGTGCCAGCAGCCTCCGTACCGGGGCCTACGAGCAGTACTTC.

Only a few counts were recorded for this clone. This sequence joins TRBV11-3 and TRBJ1-1, with 9 bases that match TRBD1. This CDR3 region has 11 residues. V gave up 5 bases and J gave up 8 bases; unmatched junction bases: 0. Germline lookup yields CDR1 SGHNT and CDR2 YENEEA. The CDR3 region has the DNA TGTGCCAGCAGCGACAGGGGGGAAGCTTTCTTT. Encoded protein: CASSDRGEAFF.

A word on this clone: Other DNA sequences from this sample encode an identical CDR3 as well. CDR3 amino acids: CASSYRFSGANVLTF. CDR3 coding DNA: TGTGCCAGCAGTTACCGGTTCTCTGGGGCCAACGTCCTGACTTTC. This chain connects TRBV6-5 to TRBJ2-6; D not certain. Trimming cost V 2 bases and J 0 bases, with 5 bases left between them. CDR1 is MNHEY and CDR2 is SVGAGI in the germline V gene. The CDR3 covers 15 residues.

In this sample, this clone turned up a few times. The chain carries TRBV30 and TRBJ1-2, with D perhaps TRBD1 (5 bases). Germline lookup yields CDR1 GTSNPN and CDR2 SVGIG (reference sequence). CDR3 length: 13 amino acids. The V gene lost 4 bases and the J gene lost 4 bases, with 13 bases spanning the gap. CDR3 loop: CAWTIGTLYGYTF. In nucleotides, the CDR3 is TGTGCCTGGACCATTGGGACCCTCTATGGCTACACCTTC. Filled out from reference TRBV30 and TRBJ1-2, the complete variable domain reads SQTIHQWPATLVQPVGSPLSLECTVEGTSNPNLYWYRQAAGRGLQLLFYSVGIGQISSEVPQNLSASRPQDRQFILSSKKLLLSDSGFYLCAWTIGTLYGYTFGSGTRLTVV.

The rearrangement uses TRBV15 and TRBJ1-2, with a possible D match to TRBD1 (6 bases). The CDR3 is 14 residues long. Germline V lookup: CDR1 LNHNV, CDR2 YYDKDF (reference sequence). Trimming removed 0 bases from V and 8 bases from J, with 13 bases in between. The DNA of the CDR3 is TGTGCCACCAGCAGAGAAGTCGGGGGGCGAGGCTACACCTTC. This translates into CATSREVGGRGYTF.

This rearrangement joins TRBV2 to TRBJ2-3; no reliable D call. The V and J ends lost 4 bases and 2 bases respectively, with 13 bases between them. CDR3 size: 15 residues. Germline values: CDR1 SNHLY, CDR2 FYNNEI. The CDR3 sequence is CASSGSYALTDTQYF. The CDR3, as DNA: TGTGCCAGCAGTGGTTCGTACGCCCTCACAGATACGCAGTATTTT.

The V call is TRBV2, the J call TRBJ2-6; D perhaps matches TRBD1 (5 bases). The CDR3 runs 15 residues. The ends were cut back, 7 bases at V and 0 bases at J, with 10 bases in the middle. Germline CDR1 SNHLY, CDR2 FYNNEI. The CDR3, as DNA: TGTGCCAGCAAAGACAGTACCTCTGGGGCCAACGTCCTGACTTTC. Translation gives CASKDSTSGANVLTF.

This chain connects TRBV6-5 to TRBJ2-7; 11 nucleotides align to TRBD2. There are 15 residues in the CDR3. V shed 5 bases, J shed 0 bases, and the junction held 3 bases outside the gene matches. CDR1 MNHEY and CDR2 SVGAGI come from the germline V gene. CDR3 sequence reads: CASSRGTSGSYEQYF. In nucleotides, the CDR3 is TGTGCCAGCAGTCGGGGGACTAGCGGCTCCTACGAGCAGTACTTC.

The V gene is TRBV7-9, the J gene TRBJ2-7; tentatively, D is TRBD1 or TRBD2 (6 bases each). Trimming took 5 bases from V and 3 from J, leaving 20 bases between them. This CDR3 contains 16 residues. Germline V gene lookup returns CDR1 SEHNR and CDR2 FQNEAQ (reference sequence). DNA of the CDR3: TGTGCCAGCAGCCCCCGGGGGCGCGGGCGTGGCTACGAGCAGTACTTC. It yields the protein CASSPRGRGRGYEQYF.

The chain links TRBV6-5 to TRBJ2-5, with D possibly TRBD1 on 7 matching bases. The CDR3 consists of 14 residues. Germline V gene lookup returns CDR1 MNHEY and CDR2 SVGAGI. V was clipped by 7 bases and J by 2 bases, with 14 bases between them. The DNA for the CDR3 is TGTGCCAGCAACCGGGGGACAGCACAAGAGACCCAGTACTTC. Protein sequence: CASNRGTAQETQYF.

As concerns this clone: This CDR3 is also generated by other DNA sequences in the sample. This rearrangement joins TRBV9 to TRBJ2-3; TRBD2 agrees at 12 bases. The CDR3 contains 16 residues. Germline values: CDR1 SGDLS, CDR2 YYNGEE. Losses at the gene ends were 3 bases for V and 0 bases for J; bases not matched to a gene: 2. This CDR3 is CASSAGLAGSTDTQYF. The DNA for the CDR3 is TGTGCCAGCAGCGCAGGACTAGCGGGAAGCACAGATACGCAGTATTTT.

This chain connects TRBV25-1 to TRBJ2-5, with D perhaps matching TRBD1 (6 bases). Per germline, CDR1 MGHDK and CDR2 SYGVNS. Between the trimmed V and J ends, which lost 5 bases and 3 bases, there was a span of 10 bases. The CDR3 is 13 amino acids. The CDR3 coding sequence is TGTGCCAGCAGTTCGAACAGGGAAGAGACCCAGTACTTC. This translates into CASSSNREETQYF.

This clone has just a few counts. This chain connects TRBV6-6 to TRBJ1-5; 10 bases are a match to TRBD1. With V trimmed by 11 bases and J by 4 bases, 8 bases remained unmatched. Germline loops: CDR1 MNHNY, CDR2 SVGAGI (reference sequence). The CDR3 extends over 14 amino acids. The CDR3 reads CAAGQGVGNQPQHF. DNA for the CDR3: TGTGCCGCAGGACAGGGGGTGGGGAATCAGCCCCAGCATTTT.

This rearrangement joins TRBV10-2 to TRBJ1-1, with TRBD1 identical over 9 bases. The CDR3 spans 14 residues. V lost 6 bases to trimming and J lost 5 bases; unmatched junction nucleotides: 7. From germline, CDR1 is WSHSY and CDR2 SAAADI. CDR3 DNA sequence: TGCGCCAGCAGCCTCCTGACAGGGGGAACTGAAGCTTTCTTT. This sequence encodes CASSLLTGGTEAFF.

The CDR3 DNA follows: TGTGCCAGCAGCGAAGAAGTGCCAGCTTTAGGTATCTATGGCTACACCTTC. This gives the protein CASSEEVPALGIYGYTF. The V call is TRBV7-2, the J call TRBJ1-2; the D is unclear. The CDR3 sequence is 17 residues long. CDR1 is SGHTA and CDR2 is FQGNSA in the germline V gene. V dropped 5 bases and J dropped 4 bases, with 23 bases sitting between them.

The chain links TRBV5-1 to TRBJ2-7; the match to TRBD2 covers 7 bases. CDR3 length: 16 amino acids. V lost 4 bases to trimming and J lost 0 bases; unmatched junction nucleotides: 10. Per germline, CDR1 SGHRS and CDR2 YFSETQ. DNA of the CDR3: TGCGCCAGCAGCAAGGGTAGCGGGCCCAGCTCCTACGAGCAGTACTTC. Translated: CASSKGSGPSSYEQYF.

The chain has TRBV7-2 and TRBJ2-7, with 7 bases identical to TRBD2. After removal of 2 bases from V and 3 bases from J, the junction contained 10 bases not matched to a gene. CDR3 length: 16 residues. Germline CDR1 reads SGHTA; CDR2 reads FQGNSA. The CDR3 protein is CASSLLGTKGGYEQYF. DNA of the CDR3: TGTGCCAGCAGCTTACTCGGGACTAAGGGCGGCTACGAGCAGTACTTC. The complete variable domain, with remaining parts taken from reference TRBV7-2 and TRBJ2-7, reads GAGVSQSPSNKVTEKGKDVELRCDPISGHTALYWYRQSLGQGLEFLIYFQGNSAPDKSGLPSDRFSAERTGGSVSTLTIQRTQQEDSAVYLCASSLLGTKGGYEQYFGPGTRLTVT.

This clone turned up a few times. The rearrangement uses TRBV7-2 and TRBJ2-1; D gene unclear. Germline CDR1 and CDR2: SGHTA and FQGNSA. The CDR3 loop spans 14 amino acids. Trimming removed 6 bases from V and 8 bases from J, with 17 bases in between. The CDR3 here is CASSPIVAGHEQFF. The CDR3 DNA reads TGTGCCAGCAGTCCGATTGTTGCTGGGCATGAGCAGTTCTTC. Supplemented by reference TRBV7-2 and TRBJ2-1, the full variable domain reads GAGVSQSPSNKVTEKGKDVELRCDPISGHTALYWYRQSLGQGLEFLIYFQGNSAPDKSGLPSDRFSAERTGGSVSTLTIQRTQQEDSAVYLCASSPIVAGHEQFFGPGTRLTVL.